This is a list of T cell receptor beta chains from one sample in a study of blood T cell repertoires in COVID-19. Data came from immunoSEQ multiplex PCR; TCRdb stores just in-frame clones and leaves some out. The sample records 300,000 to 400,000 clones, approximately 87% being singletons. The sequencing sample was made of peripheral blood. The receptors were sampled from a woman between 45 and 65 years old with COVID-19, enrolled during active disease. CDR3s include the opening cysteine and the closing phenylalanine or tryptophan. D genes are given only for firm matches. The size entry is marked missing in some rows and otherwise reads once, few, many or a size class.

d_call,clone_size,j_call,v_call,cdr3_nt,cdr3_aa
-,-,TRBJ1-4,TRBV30,TGTGCCTGGAGTCGACAGCACCTTAGAGAGGAAAAACTGTTTTTT,CAWSRQHLREEKLFF
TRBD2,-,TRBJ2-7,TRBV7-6,TGTGCCAGCAGCCCCAGATCTAGCGGGAGGGCCTTTCGCTCCTACGAGCAGTACTTC,CASSPRSSGRAFRSYEQYF
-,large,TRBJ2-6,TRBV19,TGTGCCAGTAGTATAGATCAGGCTGGGGCCAACGTCCTGACTTTC,CASSIDQAGANVLTF
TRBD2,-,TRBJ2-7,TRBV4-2,TGTGCCAGCAGCCAAGGGACTAGCGGGAGGGCCAGTCGCTACGAGCAGTACTTC,CASSQGTSGRASRYEQYF
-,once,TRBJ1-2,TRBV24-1,TGTGCCACCAGTGAGCCTCAGGGCCATGGCTACACCTTC,CATSEPQGHGYTF
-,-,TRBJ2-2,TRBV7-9,TGTGCCAGCAGCCCTCACACCGGGGAGCTGTTTTTT,CASSPHTGELFF
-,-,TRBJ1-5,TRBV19,TGTGCCAGTAACCCGGTTTTGAACAGGCGGAGCAATCAGCCCCAGCATTTT,CASNPVLNRRSNQPQHF
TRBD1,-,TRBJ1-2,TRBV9,TGTGCCAGCAGTCGGGGACAGGAGAAGGCTGGCTACACCTTC,CASSRGQEKAGYTF
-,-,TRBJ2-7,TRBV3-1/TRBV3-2,TGTGCCAGCCGGGACTGGGACTCCTACGAGCAGTACTTC,CASRDWDSYEQYF
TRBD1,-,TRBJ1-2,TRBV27,TGTGCCAGCAGTCGGACAGGCCGTAGCTACACCTTC,CASSRTGRSYTF
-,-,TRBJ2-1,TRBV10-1,TGCGCCAGCATCACAGGACTAAGCTCCTACAATGAGCAGTTCTTC,CASITGLSSYNEQFF
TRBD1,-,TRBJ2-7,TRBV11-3,TGTGCCAGCAGCCCTCTTAGCAGATCCGGGACAGCTCACGAGCAGTACTTC,CASSPLSRSGTAHEQYF
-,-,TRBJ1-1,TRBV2,TGTGCCAGCTCAAGAGACGGGGGTCGGAACACTGAAGCTTTCTTT,CASSRDGGRNTEAFF
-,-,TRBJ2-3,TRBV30,TGTGCCTGGAGTTTGGGTAGCAGAATCACAGATACGCAGTATTTT,CAWSLGSRITDTQYF
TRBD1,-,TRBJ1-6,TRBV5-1,TGCGCCAGCAGCGAAATGGGACAGAGAGGGTCACCCCTCCACTTT,CASSEMGQRGSPLHF
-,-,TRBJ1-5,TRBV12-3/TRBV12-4,TGTGCCAGCAGCTACAGGGAAAATCAGCCCCAGCATTTT,CASSYRENQPQHF
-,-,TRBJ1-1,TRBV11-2,TGTGCCAGCAGCTTAGATTACAGGGCTGACACTGAAGCTTTCTTT,CASSLDYRADTEAFF
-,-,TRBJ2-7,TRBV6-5,TGTGCCAGCAGGCCTCGACGGGACTCCTACGAGCAGTACTTC,CASRPRRDSYEQYF
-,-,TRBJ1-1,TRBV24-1,TGTGCCACCAGTGATTTAGGCGGGGAGGAGGCTTTCTTT,CATSDLGGEEAFF
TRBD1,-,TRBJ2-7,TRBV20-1,TGCAGTGCTAGTCCACCGGGACAGGGGCCATACGAGCAGTACTTC,CSASPPGQGPYEQYF
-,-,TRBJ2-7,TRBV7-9,TGTGCCAGCAGCTTAGGGGGGGCGGGAGCTCCTTCTACGTCCTACGAGCAGTACTTC,CASSLGGAGAPSTSYEQYF
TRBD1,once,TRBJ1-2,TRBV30,TGTGCCTGGGAGGGGACAGGGCCTATGAGGGGCTACACCTTC,CAWEGTGPMRGYTF
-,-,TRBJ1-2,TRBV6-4,TGTGCCAGCAGTGACTCCGGGGATCCGGCTAACTATGGCTACACCTTC,CASSDSGDPANYGYTF
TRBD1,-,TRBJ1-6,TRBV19,TGTGCCAGTAGTCAGACAGGGTACAATTCACCCCTCCACTTT,CASSQTGYNSPLHF
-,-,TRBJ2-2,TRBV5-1,TGCGCCAGCAGCACCACGACTAGGTCTGCCGGGGAGCTGTTTTTT,CASSTTTRSAGELFF
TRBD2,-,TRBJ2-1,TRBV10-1,TGCGCCAGCAGTGAGTCACCGGGAGGGTCCTACAATGAGCAGTTCTTC,CASSESPGGSYNEQFF
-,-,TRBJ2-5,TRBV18,TGTGCCAGCTCACCACAGTACAGGGAGACCCAGTACTTC,CASSPQYRETQYF
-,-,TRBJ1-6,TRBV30,TGTGCCTGGAGTGTATCCGGGTGGAATAATTCACCCCTCCACTTT,CAWSVSGWNNSPLHF
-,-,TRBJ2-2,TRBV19,TGTGCCAGTAGTATGAGGGGACAAACCGGGGAGCTGTTTTTT,CASSMRGQTGELFF
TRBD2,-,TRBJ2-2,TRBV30,TGTGCCTGGTGCGCCCCTAGCGGGAGGGCCGACACCGGGGAGCTGTTTTTT,CAWCAPSGRADTGELFF
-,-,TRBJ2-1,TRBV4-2,TGTGCCAGCAGCCAAGAATCGGCTAGGATTAGTAACAATGAGCAGTTCTTC,CASSQESARISNNEQFF
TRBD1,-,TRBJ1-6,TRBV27,TGTGCCAGCAGTTTATTCGGCAGGGGGAGCTCCTATAATTCACCCCTCCACTTT,CASSLFGRGSSYNSPLHF
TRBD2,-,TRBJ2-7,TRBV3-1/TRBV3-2,TGTGCCAGCAGCCAACGACTAGCGGGAACCTACGAGCAGTACTTC,CASSQRLAGTYEQYF
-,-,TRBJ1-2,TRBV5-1,TGCGCCAGCAGCTTGGATGTAAACTATGGCTACACCTTC,CASSLDVNYGYTF
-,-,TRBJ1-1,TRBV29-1,TGCAGCGTTGAACCTGGCTGGAACACTGAAGCTTTCTTT,CSVEPGWNTEAFF
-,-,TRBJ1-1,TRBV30,TGTGCCTGGAGTGTTCAGGGGTACACTGAAGCTTTCTTT,CAWSVQGYTEAFF
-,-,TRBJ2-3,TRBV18,TGTGCCAGCTCACCACAGGGCACCCAGGGGGATACGCAGTATTTT,CASSPQGTQGDTQYF
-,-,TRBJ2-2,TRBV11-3,TGTGCCAGCAGCTTATCACTTTCGAACACCGGGGAGCTGTTTTTT,CASSLSLSNTGELFF
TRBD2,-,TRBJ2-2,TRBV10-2,TGCGCCAGCACGATAGGGACTAGCGGGAGGGCGAACACCGGGGAGCTGTTTTTT,CASTIGTSGRANTGELFF